This T cell receptor (beta chain) was captured by sequencing in a study of technical replicates of blood from a few donors. Produced via immunoSEQ multiplex PCR; TCRdb's table is partial and in-frame only. In the table there are about 56,000 clones, about 95% of which are singletons. The CDR3 has 14 amino acids. The germline gives CDR1 KGHSH, CDR2 LQKENI. With 3 bases removed from V and 5 bases from J, the gap between germline ends came to 12 bases. The sequence derives from a human donor in good health. Some clones in this sample may be carry-over from other donors' samples. The sample comprised PBMCs. The rearrangement links TRBV18 to TRBJ2-3, with D perhaps TRBD2 (5 bases). The CDR3 here is CASSPRRDEDTQYF. The CDR3 DNA is TGTGCCAGCTCACCGCGCCGGGATGAAGATACGCAGTATTTT. The full variable domain, with the rest looked up from reference TRBV18 and TRBJ2-3, is NAGVMQNPRHLVRRRGQEARLRCSPMKGHSHVYWYRQLPEEGLKFMVYLQKENIIDESGMPKERFSAEFPKEGPSILRIQQVVRGDSAAYFCASSPRRDEDTQYFGPGTRLTVL.